The 15 T cell receptor beta chains listed next were all sequenced from one sample in a study of T cells after yellow fever vaccination. TCRdb analysed the 5' RACE reads with MiXCR anew, one entry per CDR3 protein. The sample consists of under 550,000 distinct CDR3 sequences, 21% of them appearing once. Sequencing used PBMCs, obtained less than 25 days after the first yellow fever vaccination. The source of these receptors is a man younger than 35 who received the YFV17D yellow fever vaccine.

Here the CDR3 DNA reads TGTGCCAGCAGTTTCGACAGATACTCCTACAATGAGCAGTTCTTC. Its protein product is CASSFDRYSYNEQFF. The chain is built from TRBV27 and TRBJ2-1, with a tentative D call TRBD1 (5 bases). This CDR3 is built from 15 residues. V was cut by 3 bases and J by 0 bases, with 9 bases left in between. Germline V lookup: CDR1 MNHEY, CDR2 SMNVEV (reference sequence).

This clonotype was observed a handful of times. This rearrangement joins TRBV20-1 to TRBJ2-5, with 8 nucleotides matching TRBD1. CDR3 length: 12 amino acids. Trimming cost V 3 bases and J 7 bases; bases outside gene matches: 4. The germline gives CDR1 DFQATT, CDR2 SNEGSKA (reference sequence). CDR3 in amino acids: CSARDRVGTQYF. The CDR3 DNA is TGCAGTGCTAGGGACAGGGTTGGGACCCAGTACTTC.

The sample holds a few counts of this clonotype. The chain couples TRBV29-1 to TRBJ2-7; TRBD1 or TRBD2 may be the D gene (5 bases each). Germline assignment: CDR1 SQVTM and CDR2 ANQGSEA. There are 13 residues in the CDR3. Trimming removed 7 bases from V and 3 bases from J, with 16 bases in between. CDR3 protein: CSAPRDRRYEQYF. The CDR3 coding sequence is TGCAGCGCCCCCCGGGACCGGCGCTACGAGCAGTACTTC.

The genes are TRBV25-1 and TRBJ2-6; tentative D call: TRBD1 (5 bases). The germline CDR1 and CDR2 sequences are MGHDK and SYGVNS. V dropped 0 bases and J dropped 2 bases, with 8 bases sitting between them. The length of the CDR3 is 16 residues. In nucleotides, the CDR3 is TGTGCCAGCAGTGAATATTTAGGGGCTGGGGCCAACGTCCTGACTTTC. Translating it yields CASSEYLGAGANVLTF.

V usage is TRBV7-6 and J usage is TRBJ2-3; 8 bases map to TRBD2. The CDR3 is 17 amino acids. V lost 2 bases, J lost 2 bases, and 9 bases stayed unmatched. Per germline, CDR1 SGHVS and CDR2 FNYEAQ. The CDR3 DNA follows: TGTGCCAGCAGCTTAATAGGCCGTAGCGGGGCCACAGATACGCAGTATTTT. As protein: CASSLIGRSGATDTQYF.

This clonotype has just one count. The rearrangement joins TRBV4-1 to TRBJ2-2; D possibly corresponds to TRBD2 (6 bases). This CDR3 has 15 amino acids. The germline gives CDR1 MGHRA, CDR2 YSYEKL. V was trimmed by 4 bases and J by 5 bases, leaving 14 bases between them. For the CDR3, the DNA is TGCGCCAGCAGCCCCTTAGCGGTTGAGACCGGGGAGCTGTTTTTT. Translated: CASSPLAVETGELFF.

This clonotype showed up many times. V gene TRBV4-1 combines with J gene TRBJ2-1, with D perhaps matching TRBD1 (6 bases). CDR1 and CDR2 from the germline V gene are MGHRA and YSYEKL. The germline V and J ends were trimmed by 1 base and 0 bases, with 16 bases remaining between them. The CDR3 has 18 amino acids. CDR3 DNA: TGCGCCAGCAGCCAAGGGGGGCGAAGGGGAGCCTCCTACAATGAGCAGTTCTTC. This translates into CASSQGGRRGASYNEQFF.

This clonotype was found a few times. J is TRBJ2-3 and V is TRBV29-1, with D possibly matching TRBD1 (5 bases). Trimming stripped 6 bases from V and 2 bases from J, with 15 bases between. This CDR3 comprises 14 residues. The germline V gene has CDR1 SQVTM and CDR2 ANQGSEA. The CDR3 DNA reads as TGCAGCGTCAGGGTATTTCAGCTCACAGATACGCAGTATTTT. It encodes CSVRVFQLTDTQYF.

This clonotype occurred a few times. The genes are TRBV7-2 and TRBJ1-2, with a possible D match to TRBD1 (5 bases). CDR1 and CDR2 from the germline V gene are SGHTA and FQGNSA. This CDR3 comprises 12 residues. The V end lost 5 bases, the J end lost 4 bases, and 8 bases lay between the germline ends. CDR3 bases: TGTGCCAGCAGCCCCAGGGCCTATGGCTACACCTTC. This gives the protein CASSPRAYGYTF.

This clonotype was counted only a few times. This chain joins TRBV6-2 or TRBV6-3 and TRBJ1-2; possible D gene TRBD1, 6 bases. There are 16 residues in the CDR3. Trimming removed 2 bases from V and 3 bases from J, with 16 bases in between. Germline CDR1 MNHEY, CDR2 SVGEGT. CDR3 residues: CASSYGPSWTDYGYTF. DNA for the CDR3: TGTGCCAGCAGTTACGGGCCCTCCTGGACAGACTATGGCTACACCTTC.

V usage is TRBV6-2 or TRBV6-3 and J usage is TRBJ1-1, with a weak D call TRBD1 (5 bases). The germline CDR1 and CDR2 sequences are MNHEY and SVGEGT. The length of the CDR3 is 17 residues. V lost 0 bases and J 0 bases, leaving 14 bases between the germline ends. The CDR3 region is CASSYSPPRQMNTEAFF. The CDR3 DNA is TGTGCCAGCAGTTACTCCCCACCCCGACAGATGAACACTGAAGCTTTCTTT.

V and J are TRBV18 and TRBJ2-7; D call uncertain. With 5 bases removed from V and 3 bases from J, the gap between germline ends came to 14 bases. Germline CDR1 and CDR2: KGHSH and LQKENI. This CDR3 contains 14 residues. The CDR3 DNA reads TGTGCCAGCTCATCGTTCCAAGTTAGCTACGAGCAGTACTTC. Its translation: CASSSFQVSYEQYF.

Many counts were recorded for this clonotype. This chain links TRBV12-3 or TRBV12-4 with TRBJ1-2; tentative D call: TRBD1 (5 bases). This CDR3 has 15 amino acids. The V end lost 0 bases, the J end lost 4 bases, and 12 bases lay between the germline ends. CDR3 protein: CASSLAGATFYGYTF. CDR3 bases: TGTGCCAGCAGTTTAGCCGGGGCCACCTTCTATGGCTACACCTTC.

This clonotype has more than one count but fewer than ten. This chain uses TRBV7-8 with TRBJ2-1; 11 nucleotides align to TRBD2. The CDR3 spans 15 residues. The germline gives CDR1 SGHVS, CDR2 FQNEAQ. Trimming at V came to 5 bases and at J to 6 bases, leaving 6 bases not matched to a gene. The DNA of the CDR3 is TGTGCCAGCAGCAAACTAGCGGGGGCCCTCAATGAGCAGTTCTTC. Translation gives CASSKLAGALNEQFF.

The chain recombines TRBV28 with TRBJ2-1; D not resolved. Trimming took 6 bases from V and 8 from J, leaving 14 bases between them. Germline values: CDR1 MDHEN, CDR2 SYDVKM. The CDR3 has 13 amino acids. The CDR3 loop reads CASSLSSGYEQFF. In DNA, the CDR3 is TGTGCCAGCAGCTTGAGCAGTGGGTATGAGCAGTTCTTC. The full variable domain, rest sourced from reference TRBV28 and TRBJ2-1, is DVKVTQSSRYLVKRTGEKVFLECVQDMDHENMFWYRQDPGLGLRLIYFSYDVKMKEKGDIPEGYSVSREKKERFSLILESASTNQTSMYLCASSLSSGYEQFFGPGTRLTVL.